Reported below is one T cell receptor (beta chain). Cells designated naive CD8 were CD45RO-negative and were positively selected for CCR7, with terminally differentiated effector memory CD45RA+ cells excluded. Assay used: immunoSEQ multiplex PCR; TCRdb lists only in-frame clones, some missing. Among about 2 million clones, approximately 94% were seen once, and the ten largest hold 0.9% to 1.3%. Trimming removed 5 bases at V and 3 bases at J, with 21 bases between. Per germline, CDR1 SGHDT and CDR2 YYEEEE. This CDR3 is 18 amino acids long. The sample comes from a study of shared clonotypes between healthy human individuals.

The sample was naive CD8+ T cells sorted from blood. The chain couples TRBV5-6 to TRBJ1-6; perhaps TRBD1 as D (5 bases). The origin of this receptor is a man younger than 35 in good health. The CDR3 DNA is TGTGCCAGCAGTTTTGCCGGGACCGCGACCGTCTATAATTCACCCCTCCACTTT. This encodes CASSFAGTATVYNSPLHF.